What follows are 29 T cell receptor beta chains derived from one specimen sequenced in a study of blood T cell repertoires in COVID-19 (TCRdb year 2020). Library construction relied on the immunoSEQ multiplex PCR assay. TCRdb retrieved this table from immuneACCESS and kept in-frame rearrangements only. Not all clones are present; in checked studies, unresolved V genes account for under half, and no reason is known for the remainder. Across this sample there are hundreds of thousands of clones, with around 80% seen only once. The top ten clonotypes cover roughly 1.2% of the sample. The sample taken for sequencing was peripheral blood. The receptors here all came from a woman aged 25 to 45 with COVID-19, enrolled during active disease.

This chain connects TRBV5-6 to TRBJ2-7; D perhaps matches TRBD1 (6 bases). From germline, CDR1 is SGHDT and CDR2 YYEEEE. There are 16 residues in the CDR3. V dropped 0 bases and J dropped 3 bases, with 16 bases sitting between them. The CDR3 DNA is TGTGCCAGCAGCTTGGTCCTCGGACAGACAGTCTACGAGCAGTACTTC. It is translated as CASSLVLGQTVYEQYF.

The chain is built from TRBV4-3 and TRBJ2-3; maybe TRBD2 (6 bases). CDR3 length equals 16 residues. V dropped 0 bases and J dropped 4 bases, with 14 bases sitting between them. CDR1 LGHNA and CDR2 YSLEER come from the germline V gene. The CDR3 loop is CASSQEGGNQADTQYF. CDR3 DNA sequence: TGCGCCAGCAGCCAAGAAGGAGGGAATCAGGCAGATACGCAGTATTTT.

J is TRBJ1-2 and V is TRBV5-6, with D possibly being TRBD1 (5 bases). V lost 4 bases, J lost 4 bases, and 11 bases lay in between. The CDR3 consists of 13 residues. Germline-derived CDR1 and CDR2 are SGHDT and YYEEEE. CDR3 in amino acids: CASSAGPTYGYTF. DNA of the CDR3: TGTGCCAGCAGCGCGGGACCGACCTATGGCTACACCTTC.

The rearrangement links TRBV5-1 to TRBJ1-3, with 8 bases aligning to TRBD1. V lost 2 bases to trimming and J lost 8 bases; unmatched junction nucleotides: 3. The germline V gene encodes CDR1 SGHRS and CDR2 YFSETQ. The CDR3 sequence is 13 residues long. The CDR3 loop is CASSFDRGDTIYF. In nucleotides, the CDR3 is TGCGCCAGCAGCTTCGACAGGGGTGACACCATATATTTT.

This chain links TRBV6-6 with TRBJ2-5; 8 nucleotides align to TRBD2. V was pared by 4 bases and J by 1 base, with 8 bases of the junction left unmatched. This CDR3 has 16 residues. In germline, CDR1 is MNHNY, CDR2 SVGAGI (reference sequence). The chain's CDR3 is CASSSLPAGAQETQYF. The CDR3 bases are TGTGCCAGCAGTTCCCTGCCAGCGGGGGCCCAAGAGACCCAGTACTTC.

The J gene is TRBJ2-7, the V gene TRBV2, with D perhaps matching TRBD1 (6 bases). With 7 bases removed from V and 0 bases from J, the gap between germline ends came to 7 bases. Germline-derived CDR1 and CDR2 are SNHLY and FYNNEI. The CDR3 contains 12 residues. CDR3 nucleotides: TGTGCCAGCAACAGGGACTCCTACGAGCAGTACTTC. It codes for CASNRDSYEQYF. Based on the CDR3 plus reference TRBV2 and TRBJ2-7, the full variable domain is EPEVTQTPSHQVTQMGQEVILRCVPISNHLYFYWYRQILGQKVEFLVSFYNNEISEKSEIFDDQFSVERPDGSNFTLKIRSTKLEDSAMYFCASNRDSYEQYFGPGTRLTVT.

CDR3 in DNA: TGTGCCAGCAGCCCCCCCGGTCACCAAGAGACCCAGTACTTC. Translation gives CASSPPGHQETQYF. The V gene is TRBV11-2, the J gene TRBJ2-5; D is uncertain. Between the trimmed V and J ends, which lost 5 bases and 0 bases, there was a span of 10 bases. The CDR3 runs 14 residues. The V gene's germline CDR1 is SGHAT and CDR2 FQNNGV.

The chain combines TRBV18 with TRBJ1-2; maybe TRBD1 (5 bases). Germline CDR1 reads KGHSH; CDR2 reads LQKENI. Trimming removed 1 base from V and 7 bases from J, with 10 bases in between. The CDR3 is made up of 13 amino acids. CDR3 DNA sequence: TGTGCCAGCTCACCACTTGCAGGGCCTGGCTACACCTTC. Its protein is CASSPLAGPGYTF.

The gene calls are TRBV19 and TRBJ1-6; TRBD1 might be the D (5 bases). There are 15 residues in the CDR3. CDR1 LNHDA and CDR2 SQIVND come from the germline V gene (reference sequence). The V gene lost 10 bases and the J gene lost 7 bases, with 20 bases spanning the gap. This CDR3 reads CATSWNRIGNSPLHF. DNA for the CDR3: TGTGCCACCTCATGGAACAGGATAGGAAATTCACCCCTCCACTTT.

The V gene is TRBV5-1, the J gene TRBJ2-3; D possibly corresponds to TRBD2 (6 bases). The CDR3 covers 17 residues. Germline CDR1 SGHRS, CDR2 YFSETQ. Deletions cut 0 bases from V and 1 base from J, with 15 bases between. CDR3 sequence: CASSLAVGTSRTDTQYF. The CDR3 DNA reads as TGCGCCAGCAGCTTGGCCGTTGGGACTTCTCGCACAGATACGCAGTATTTT.

This clone was seen only once. The chain carries TRBV14 and TRBJ1-6, with D possibly matching TRBD1 (5 bases). Germline V CDR1 and CDR2: SGHDN, FVKESK. The CDR3 runs 16 residues. Trimming left V 1 base short and J 7 bases short, with 14 bases between. CDR3 in DNA: TGTGCCAGCAGCCAAGCCCTCGGGGGTCTAAATTCACCCCTCCACTTT. Amino acid sequence: CASSQALGGLNSPLHF.

The V gene is TRBV19, the J gene TRBJ1-2, with D tentatively TRBD1 (5 bases). The CDR3 covers 15 residues. Germline-derived CDR1 and CDR2 are LNHDA and SQIVND (reference sequence). V lost 2 bases and J 6 bases, leaving 16 bases between the germline ends. Here the CDR3 DNA reads TGTGCCAGTAGTATACAGGCAGGGCGGAGAGATGGCTACACCTTC. Residues: CASSIQAGRRDGYTF. Full variable domain (rest looked up from reference TRBV19 and TRBJ1-2): DGGITQSPKYLFRKEGQNVTLSCEQNLNHDAMYWYRQDPGQGLRLIYYSQIVNDFQKGDIAEGYSVSREKKESFPLTVTSAQKNPTAFYLCASSIQAGRRDGYTFGSGTRLTVV.

The V call is TRBV4-3, the J call TRBJ2-6, with D hard to call. The length of the CDR3 is 15 residues. Germline-derived CDR1 and CDR2 are LGHNA and YSLEER. The V end was cut by 2 bases, the J end by 2 bases, with 7 bases between. The CDR3 loop is CASSQKEPGANVLTF. In DNA form, the CDR3 reads TGCGCCAGCAGCCAAAAGGAGCCTGGGGCCAACGTCCTGACTTTC.

The chain combines TRBV5-1 with TRBJ2-2, with 12 bases matching TRBD2. The CDR3 has 18 residues. After removal of 2 bases from V and 2 bases from J, the junction contained 7 bases not matched to a gene. From germline, CDR1 is SGHRS and CDR2 YFSETQ. CDR3 nucleotides: TGCGCCAGCAGCTTTCGACTAGCGGGGGACCTAAACACCGGGGAGCTGTTTTTT. Amino acid sequence: CASSFRLAGDLNTGELFF.

This clone appeared a few times. V and J are TRBV7-2 and TRBJ1-2, with unresolved D. Trimming left V 3 bases short and J 4 bases short, with 15 bases between. This CDR3 is built from 15 residues. CDR1 is SGHTA, CDR2 FQGNSA, per germline. CDR3 region: CASSFSSAGLYGYTF. CDR3 coding DNA: TGTGCCAGCAGCTTTAGCAGCGCGGGTCTCTATGGCTACACCTTC. Looking up the rest from reference TRBV7-2 and TRBJ1-2 gives the full variable domain: GAGVSQSPSNKVTEKGKDVELRCDPISGHTALYWYRQSLGQGLEFLIYFQGNSAPDKSGLPSDRFSAERTGGSVSTLTIQRTQQEDSAVYLCASSFSSAGLYGYTFGSGTRLTVV.

The chain employs TRBV7-2 and TRBJ1-2; 9 bases line up with TRBD1. CDR1 is SGHTA, CDR2 FQGNSA, per germline. The V and J ends lost 5 bases and 4 bases, in that order; junction bases with no gene match: 8. There are 15 residues in the CDR3. The CDR3 sequence: CASSVSGTGSYGYTF. The CDR3 DNA reads TGTGCCAGCAGCGTATCCGGGACAGGGAGCTATGGCTACACCTTC.

The V and J genes are TRBV6-5 and TRBJ2-5; 8 nucleotides line up with TRBD2. V shed 4 bases, J shed 3 bases, and the junction held 4 bases outside the gene matches. The CDR3 sequence is 14 residues long. Germline CDR1 and CDR2: MNHEY and SVGAGI. CDR3 in amino acids: CASSSSGLEETQYF. In nucleotides, the CDR3 is TGTGCCAGCAGTTCGTCGGGACTAGAAGAGACCCAGTACTTC.

This chain connects TRBV7-9 to TRBJ2-5; 8 bases align to TRBD1. CDR3 length: 16 residues. Trimming took 5 bases from V and 2 from J; bases not matched to a gene: 10. Germline-derived CDR1 and CDR2 are SEHNR and FQNEAQ (reference sequence). The CDR3 DNA sequence: TGTGCCAGCAGCCCCTTGACAGGGGCGACTCAAGAGACCCAGTACTTC. Its translation: CASSPLTGATQETQYF.

The V call is TRBV11-3, the J call TRBJ2-1; D is uncertain. The V gene lost 5 bases and the J gene lost 8 bases, with 10 bases spanning the gap. Per germline, CDR1 SGHNT and CDR2 YENEEA. This CDR3 spans 12 amino acids. The CDR3 spells CASSRVVYEQFF. Written as DNA, the CDR3 is TGTGCCAGCAGCCGGGTGGTCTATGAGCAGTTCTTC.

The V call is TRBV21-1, the J call TRBJ2-3; TRBD1 is taken as the D call from the table, unchecked against the DNA. TRBV21-1 is a listed pseudogene. CDR3 length equals 14 residues. DNA of the CDR3: TGTGCCAGCAGCAAGGTCAGGTACCATGATACGCAGTATTTT. Protein product: CASSKVRYHDTQYF.

CDR3 coding DNA: TGTGCCAGCACCCCGCGGGAGCGGACAGATACGCAGTATTTT. It codes for CASTPRERTDTQYF. V is TRBV5-4 and J is TRBJ2-3, with TRBD2 identical over 7 bases. In germline, CDR1 is SGHNT, CDR2 YYREEE (reference sequence). V was clipped by 6 bases and J by 3 bases; unmatched bases: 7. This CDR3 comprises 14 residues. The full variable domain, with the rest looked up from reference TRBV5-4 and TRBJ2-3, is ETGVTQSPTHLIKTRGQQVTLRCSSQSGHNTVSWYQQALGQGPQFIFQYYREEENGRGNFPPRFSGLQFPNYSSELNVNALELDDSALYLCASTPRERTDTQYFGPGTRLTVL.

J is TRBJ2-7 and V is TRBV7-9; D not resolved. From germline, CDR1 is SEHNR and CDR2 FQNEAQ (reference sequence). The CDR3 contains 16 residues. V was shortened by 2 bases and J by 5 bases, with 19 bases between the two germline ends. The CDR3 sequence: CASSLQAAPVGNEQYF. The CDR3 nucleotides read TGTGCCAGCAGCTTACAGGCAGCCCCAGTAGGTAACGAGCAGTACTTC.

The chain's CDR3 is CASSSRTGAMGTEAFF. CDR3 bases: TGCGCCAGCAGCAGTAGGACAGGGGCCATGGGCACTGAAGCTTTCTTT. The chain has TRBV5-1 and TRBJ1-1; 9 bases match TRBD1. The CDR3 loop spans 16 amino acids. Germline lookup yields CDR1 SGHRS and CDR2 YFSETQ. Trimming removed 4 bases from V and 4 bases from J; junction bases left unmatched: 11.

The table lists this clone with a few counts. The chain carries TRBV7-9 and TRBJ2-7; D may be TRBD1 (5 bases). CDR1 is SEHNR, CDR2 FQNEAQ, per germline (reference sequence). This CDR3 spans 13 amino acids. The V gene lost 5 bases and the J gene lost 3 bases, with 11 bases spanning the gap. The CDR3 DNA is TGTGCCAGCAGCAACCGACAGATCTACGAGCAGTACTTC. It specifies CASSNRQIYEQYF.

The V gene is TRBV5-1, the J gene TRBJ2-5, with 9 bases aligning to TRBD2. There are 14 residues in the CDR3. CDR1 is SGHRS, CDR2 YFSETQ, per germline. The junction had 6 bases not matched to a gene; V was cut back by 4 bases and J by 5 bases. CDR3 nucleotide sequence: TGCGCCAGCAGCGTAGCGGGAGATTTGGAGACCCAGTACTTC. Its translation is CASSVAGDLETQYF.

In the case of this clone: In the same sample, other DNA sequences code for this CDR3. V and J are TRBV7-9 and TRBJ1-2; D is unclear. This CDR3 has 13 residues. Germline CDR1 and CDR2: SEHNR and FQNEAQ (reference sequence). V was shortened by 1 base and J by 7 bases, with 10 bases between the two germline ends. Here the CDR3 reads CASSLEGASGYTF. DNA of the CDR3: TGTGCCAGCAGCTTAGAAGGAGCCAGTGGCTACACCTTC.

J is TRBJ1-6 and V is TRBV11-3; D is undetermined. Germline V lookup: CDR1 SGHNT, CDR2 YENEEA. This CDR3 is built from 17 residues. V was cut by 1 base and J by 0 bases, with 10 bases left in between. CDR3 sequence (DNA): TGTGCCAGCAGCTTAGTATCGCTGAGCTCCTATAATTCACCCCTCCACTTT. Residues: CASSLVSLSSYNSPLHF. The entire variable domain, with the rest obtained from reference TRBV11-3 and TRBJ1-6, is as follows: EAGVVQSPRYKIIEKKQPVAFWCNPISGHNTLYWYLQNLGQGPELLIRYENEEAVDDSQLPKDRFSAERLKGVDSTLKIQPAELGDSAVYLCASSLVSLSSYNSPLHFGNGTRLTVT.

The chain links TRBV4-3 to TRBJ2-2, with 8 bases fitting TRBD2. The CDR3 runs to 17 residues. With 1 base clipped from V and 3 bases from J, the junction kept 7 bases outside the gene matches. CDR1 and CDR2 from the germline V gene are LGHNA and YSLEER. The CDR3 sequence is CASSQGFLAGYTGELFF. In nucleotides, the CDR3 is TGCGCCAGCAGCCAAGGGTTTCTAGCGGGTTACACCGGGGAGCTGTTTTTT.

This clone was picked up one time. The CDR3 DNA is TGCGCCAGCGGCCTTTCTAGCGGGAGTATGCATGAGCAGTTCTTC. Translation gives CASGLSSGSMHEQFF. The chain employs TRBV5-1 and TRBJ2-1, with 10 bases that match TRBD2. Germline V CDR1 and CDR2: SGHRS, YFSETQ. V lost 7 bases, J lost 8 bases, and 12 bases stayed unmatched. CDR3 length: 15 amino acids.